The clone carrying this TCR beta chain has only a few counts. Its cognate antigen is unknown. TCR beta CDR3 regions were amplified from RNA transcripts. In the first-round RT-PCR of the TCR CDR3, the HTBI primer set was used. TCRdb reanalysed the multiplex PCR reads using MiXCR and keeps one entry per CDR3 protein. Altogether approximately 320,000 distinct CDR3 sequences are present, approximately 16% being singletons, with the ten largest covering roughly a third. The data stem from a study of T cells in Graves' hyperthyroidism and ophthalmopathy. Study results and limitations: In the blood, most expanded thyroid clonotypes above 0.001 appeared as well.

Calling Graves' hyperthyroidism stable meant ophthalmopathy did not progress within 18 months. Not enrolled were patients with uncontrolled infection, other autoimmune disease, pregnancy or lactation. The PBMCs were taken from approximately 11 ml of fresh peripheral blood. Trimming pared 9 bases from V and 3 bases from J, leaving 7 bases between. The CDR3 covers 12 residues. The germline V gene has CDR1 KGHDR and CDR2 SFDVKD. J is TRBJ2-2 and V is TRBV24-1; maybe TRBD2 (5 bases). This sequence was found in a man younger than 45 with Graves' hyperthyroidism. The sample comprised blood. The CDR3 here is CATEGDTGELFF. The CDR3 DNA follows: TGTGCCACCGAGGGTGACACCGGGGAGCTGTTTTTT.